The present T cell receptor (beta chain) was sequenced within a study of control samples from healthy donors and cancer patients. The germline CDR1 and CDR2 sequences are MNHEY and SVGAGI. The CDR3 contains 13 residues. Trimming pared 6 bases from V and 0 bases from J, leaving 8 bases between. Sequencing used immunoSEQ multiplex PCR; TCRdb keeps in-frame clones, though not all of them. The sample lists about 150,000 clones, roughly 93% occurring once. This receptor was identified in a man aged 18 to 30 in good health. Material for sequencing was blood. The V gene is TRBV6-5, the J gene TRBJ2-5; a possible D gene is TRBD1 (6 bases). The CDR3 DNA is TGTGCCAGCAGAGGGACAAACCAAGAGACCCAGTACTTC. It is translated as CASRGTNQETQYF.